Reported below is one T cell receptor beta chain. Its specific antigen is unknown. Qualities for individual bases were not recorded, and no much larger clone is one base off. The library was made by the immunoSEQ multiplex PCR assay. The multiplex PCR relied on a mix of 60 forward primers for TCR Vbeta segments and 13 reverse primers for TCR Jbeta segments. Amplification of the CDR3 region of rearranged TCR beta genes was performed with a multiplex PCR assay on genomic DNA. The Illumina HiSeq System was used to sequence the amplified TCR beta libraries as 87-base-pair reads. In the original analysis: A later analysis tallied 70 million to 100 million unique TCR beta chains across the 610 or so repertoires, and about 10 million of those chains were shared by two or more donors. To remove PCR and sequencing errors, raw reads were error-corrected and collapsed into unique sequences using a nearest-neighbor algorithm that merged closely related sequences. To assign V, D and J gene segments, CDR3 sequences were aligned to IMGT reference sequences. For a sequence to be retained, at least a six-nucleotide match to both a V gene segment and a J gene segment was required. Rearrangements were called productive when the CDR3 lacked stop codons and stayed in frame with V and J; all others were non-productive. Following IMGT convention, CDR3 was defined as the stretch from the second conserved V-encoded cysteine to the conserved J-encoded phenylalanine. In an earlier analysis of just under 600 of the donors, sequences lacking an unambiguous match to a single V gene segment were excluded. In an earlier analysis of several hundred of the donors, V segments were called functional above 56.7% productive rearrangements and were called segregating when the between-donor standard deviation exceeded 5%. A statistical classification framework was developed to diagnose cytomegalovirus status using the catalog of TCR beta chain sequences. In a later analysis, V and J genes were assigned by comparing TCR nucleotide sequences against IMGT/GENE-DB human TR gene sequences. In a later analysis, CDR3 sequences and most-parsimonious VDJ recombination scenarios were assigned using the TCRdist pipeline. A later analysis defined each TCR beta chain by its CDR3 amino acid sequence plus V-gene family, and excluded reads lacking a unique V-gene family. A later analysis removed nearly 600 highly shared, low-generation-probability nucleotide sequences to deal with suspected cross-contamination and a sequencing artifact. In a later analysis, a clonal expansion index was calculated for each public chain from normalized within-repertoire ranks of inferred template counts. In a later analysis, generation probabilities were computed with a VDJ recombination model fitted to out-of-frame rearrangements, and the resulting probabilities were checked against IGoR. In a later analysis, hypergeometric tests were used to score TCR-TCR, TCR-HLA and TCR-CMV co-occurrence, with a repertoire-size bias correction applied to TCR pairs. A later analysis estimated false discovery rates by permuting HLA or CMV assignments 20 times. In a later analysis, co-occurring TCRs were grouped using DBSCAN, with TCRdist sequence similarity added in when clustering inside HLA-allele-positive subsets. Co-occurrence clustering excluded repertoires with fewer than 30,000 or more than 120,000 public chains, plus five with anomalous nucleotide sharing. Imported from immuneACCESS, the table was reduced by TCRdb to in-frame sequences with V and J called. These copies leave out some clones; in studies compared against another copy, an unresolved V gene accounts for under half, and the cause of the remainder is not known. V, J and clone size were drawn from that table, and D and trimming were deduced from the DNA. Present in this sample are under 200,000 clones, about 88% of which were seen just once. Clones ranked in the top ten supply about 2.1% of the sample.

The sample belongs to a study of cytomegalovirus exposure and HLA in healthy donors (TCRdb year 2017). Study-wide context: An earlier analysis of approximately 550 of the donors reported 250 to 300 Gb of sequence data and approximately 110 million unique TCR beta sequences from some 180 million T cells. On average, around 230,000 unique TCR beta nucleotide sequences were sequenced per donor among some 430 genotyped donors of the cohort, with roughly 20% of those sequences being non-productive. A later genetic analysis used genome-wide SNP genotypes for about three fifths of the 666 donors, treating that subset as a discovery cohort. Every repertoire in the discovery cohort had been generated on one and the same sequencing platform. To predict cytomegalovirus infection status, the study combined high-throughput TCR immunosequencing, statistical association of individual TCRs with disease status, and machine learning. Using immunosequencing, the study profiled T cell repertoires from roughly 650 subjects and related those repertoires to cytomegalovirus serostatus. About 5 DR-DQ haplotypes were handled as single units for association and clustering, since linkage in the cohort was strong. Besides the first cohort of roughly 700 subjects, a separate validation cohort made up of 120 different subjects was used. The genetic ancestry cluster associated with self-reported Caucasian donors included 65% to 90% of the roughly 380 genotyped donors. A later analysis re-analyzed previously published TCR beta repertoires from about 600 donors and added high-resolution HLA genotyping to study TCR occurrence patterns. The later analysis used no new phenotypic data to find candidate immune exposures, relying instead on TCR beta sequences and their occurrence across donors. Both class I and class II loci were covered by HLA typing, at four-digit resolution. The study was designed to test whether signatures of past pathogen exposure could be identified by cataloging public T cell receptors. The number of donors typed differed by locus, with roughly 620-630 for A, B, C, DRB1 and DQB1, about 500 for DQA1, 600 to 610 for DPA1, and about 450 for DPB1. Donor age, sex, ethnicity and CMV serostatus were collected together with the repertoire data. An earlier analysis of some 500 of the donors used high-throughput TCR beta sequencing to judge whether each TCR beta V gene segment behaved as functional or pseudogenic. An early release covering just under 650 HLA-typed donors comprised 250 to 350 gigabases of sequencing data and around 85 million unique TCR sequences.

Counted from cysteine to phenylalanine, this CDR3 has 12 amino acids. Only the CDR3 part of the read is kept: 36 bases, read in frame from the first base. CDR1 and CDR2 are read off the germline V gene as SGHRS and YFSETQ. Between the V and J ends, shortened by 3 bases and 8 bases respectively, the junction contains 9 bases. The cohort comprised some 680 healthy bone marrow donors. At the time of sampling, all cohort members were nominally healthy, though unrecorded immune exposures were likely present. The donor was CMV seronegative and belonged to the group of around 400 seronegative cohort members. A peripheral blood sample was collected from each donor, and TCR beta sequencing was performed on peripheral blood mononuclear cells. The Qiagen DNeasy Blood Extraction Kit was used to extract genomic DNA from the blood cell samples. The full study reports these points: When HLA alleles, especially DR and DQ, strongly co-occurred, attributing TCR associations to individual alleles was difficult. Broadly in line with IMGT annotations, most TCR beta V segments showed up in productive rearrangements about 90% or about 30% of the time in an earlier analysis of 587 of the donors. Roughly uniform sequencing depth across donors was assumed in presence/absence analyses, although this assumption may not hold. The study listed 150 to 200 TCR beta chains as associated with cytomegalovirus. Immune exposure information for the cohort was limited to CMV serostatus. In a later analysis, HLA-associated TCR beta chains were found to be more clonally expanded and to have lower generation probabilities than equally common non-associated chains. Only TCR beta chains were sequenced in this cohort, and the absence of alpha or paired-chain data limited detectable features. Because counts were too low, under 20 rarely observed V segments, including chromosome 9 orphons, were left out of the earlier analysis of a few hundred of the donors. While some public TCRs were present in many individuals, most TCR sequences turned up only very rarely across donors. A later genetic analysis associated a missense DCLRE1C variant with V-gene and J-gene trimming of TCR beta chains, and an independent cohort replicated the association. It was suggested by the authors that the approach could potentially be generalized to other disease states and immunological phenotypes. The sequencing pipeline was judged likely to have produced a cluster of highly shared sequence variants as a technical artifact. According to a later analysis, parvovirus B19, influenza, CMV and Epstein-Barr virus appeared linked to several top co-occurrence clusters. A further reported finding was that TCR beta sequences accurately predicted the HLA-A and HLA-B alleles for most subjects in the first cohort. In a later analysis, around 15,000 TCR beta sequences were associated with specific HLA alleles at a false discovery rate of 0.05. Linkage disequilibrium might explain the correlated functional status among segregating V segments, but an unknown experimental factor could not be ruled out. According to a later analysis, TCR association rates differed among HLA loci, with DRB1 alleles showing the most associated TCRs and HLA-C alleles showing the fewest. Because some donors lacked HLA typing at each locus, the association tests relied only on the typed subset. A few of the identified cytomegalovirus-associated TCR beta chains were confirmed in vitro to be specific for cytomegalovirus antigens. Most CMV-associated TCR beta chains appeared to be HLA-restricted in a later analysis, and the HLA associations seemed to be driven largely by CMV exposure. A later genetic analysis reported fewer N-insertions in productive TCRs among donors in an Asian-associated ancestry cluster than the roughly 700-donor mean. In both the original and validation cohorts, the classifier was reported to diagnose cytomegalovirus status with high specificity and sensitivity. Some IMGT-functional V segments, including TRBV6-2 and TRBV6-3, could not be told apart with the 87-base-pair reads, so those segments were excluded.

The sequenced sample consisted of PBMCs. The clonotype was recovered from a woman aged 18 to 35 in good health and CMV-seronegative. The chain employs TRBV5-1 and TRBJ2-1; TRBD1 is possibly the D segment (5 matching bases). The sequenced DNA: TGCGCCAGCAGCTGGGGCAGGGATGAGCAGTTCTTC. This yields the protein CASSWGRDEQFF.